This T cell receptor (beta chain) originates from a study of CD8+CD57+ T cells in acquired aplastic anemia. For the study at large: Each DNA sample taken from sorted CD4+ and CD8+ cells came to about 3.4 ug on average. Study-level findings and limits: Levels of CD8+ Simpson's diversity were not significantly distinct in patients versus controls. Twenty-nine was the count of CD8+ CDR3 sequences that patients shared with controls.

CD8+CD57+ cell expansion, shown by flow cytometry, had occurred in the patients selected for sequencing. Between the trimmed V and J ends, which lost 10 bases and 9 bases, there was a span of 13 bases. CDR1 is ENHRY and CDR2 is SYGVKD in the germline V gene. The CDR3 runs 12 residues. With regard to this clonotype: The antigen is unknown.

Genomic DNA, the template, was used for profiling of the TCR beta VDJ and CDR3. From the reads, TCRdb called clonotypes with MiXCR, one entry per CDR3 protein. The table lists 150,000 to 200,000 distinct CDR3 sequences, roughly 50% of them singletons. The J gene is TRBJ1-6, the V gene TRBV10-3; D perhaps matches TRBD1 (5 bases). Sequencing used sorted CD4+, CD8+, or CD8+CD57+ T cells (not recorded which) from PBMCs. The sequence came from a human donor with aplastic anemia. The CDR3 protein is CATGEIGSPLHF. The CDR3, as DNA: TGTGCCACGGGGGAGATCGGTTCACCCCTCCACTTT.